This TCR beta chain is from a study of control samples from healthy donors and cancer patients. TCRdb's copy holds only in-frame clones and misses some; the assay was immunoSEQ multiplex PCR. This sample has around 130,000 clones, with about 87% found just once. With 2 bases removed from V and 4 bases from J, the gap between germline ends came to 11 bases. Germline lookup yields CDR1 SGHAT and CDR2 FQNNGV. This CDR3 comprises 14 residues. Sequencing used blood. The chain is built from TRBV11-2 and TRBJ1-1, with a possible D match to TRBD1 (6 bases). The TCR was taken from a young man in good health. CDR3 residues: CASSLPRGSTEAFF. The CDR3 region has the DNA TGTGCCAGCAGCTTACCCAGGGGAAGCACTGAAGCTTTCTTT.